The 25 T cell receptor beta chains in this list originate from one sample, sequenced in a study of cytomegalovirus exposure and HLA in healthy donors. The PCR ran on 60 Vbeta and 13 Jbeta primers. Assay: immunoSEQ multiplex PCR; the TCRdb copy retains only in-frame clones and omits some. Of approximately 240,000 clones in the sample, almost 85% were seen once. Sequenced material: PBMCs. The source of these receptors is a woman in her thirties or forties in good health and CMV-seronegative.

The chain combines TRBV5-1 with TRBJ1-6; D uncertain. The germline V gene has CDR1 SGHRS and CDR2 YFSETQ. There are 17 residues in the CDR3. Trimming shortened V by 4 bases and J by 8 bases, and 22 bases separated the two germline ends. The chain's CDR3 is CASSKEPHFKEYSPLHF. The CDR3 nucleotides are TGCGCCAGCAGCAAGGAGCCCCACTTTAAGGAGTATTCACCCCTCCACTTT.

The sample holds a few counts of this clone. A read error may account for a junction end that differs from germline. The chain employs TRBV7-9 and TRBJ2-6; no clear D gene. Per germline, CDR1 SEHNR and CDR2 FQNEAQ (reference sequence). This CDR3 has 15 amino acids. The CDR3 reads CSSSFSGTGANVLTF. CDR3 DNA: TGTTCCAGCAGCTTTTCAGGTACTGGGGCCAACGTCCTGACTTTC.

The chain carries TRBV10-3 and TRBJ1-6, with D possibly TRBD1 on 6 matching bases. Germline CDR1 reads ENHRY; CDR2 reads SYGVKD. V was shortened by 2 bases and J by 8 bases, with 13 bases between the two germline ends. This CDR3 contains 15 residues. The chain's CDR3 is CAISERGGYHSPLHF. As DNA, the CDR3 is TGTGCCATCAGTGAGCGGGGGGGCTACCATTCACCCCTCCACTTT.

The chain joins TRBV19 to TRBJ1-5, with TRBD1 as a possible D gene (5 bases). CDR3 size: 15 residues. CDR1 and CDR2 (germline): LNHDA, SQIVND (reference sequence). Trimming shortened V by 1 base and J by 7 bases, and 14 bases separated the two germline ends. The CDR3 region is CASSIVVGAGQPQHF. As DNA, the CDR3 is TGTGCCAGTAGTATAGTGGTAGGGGCTGGGCAGCCCCAGCATTTT.

The chain recombines TRBV7-9 with TRBJ1-1, with 7 nucleotides matching TRBD1. The germline CDR1 and CDR2 sequences are SEHNR and FQNEAQ (reference sequence). Trimming cost V 4 bases and J 0 bases; bases outside gene matches: 14. This CDR3 is built from 18 residues. In DNA form, the CDR3 reads TGTGCCAGCAGCTCCCAAGACAGGGTGTCCTACCTGAACACTGAAGCTTTCTTT. Translation: CASSSQDRVSYLNTEAFF. Based on the CDR3 plus reference TRBV7-9 and TRBJ1-1, the full variable domain is DTGVSQNPRHKITKRGQNVTFRCDPISEHNRLYWYRQTLGQGPEFLTYFQNEAQLEKSRLLSDRFSAERPKGSFSTLEIQRTEQGDSAMYLCASSSQDRVSYLNTEAFFGQGTRLTVV.

This chain connects TRBV30 to TRBJ2-7; unclear D gene. Germline V gene sequence: CDR1 GTSNPN, CDR2 SVGIG (reference sequence). With 0 bases removed from V and 5 bases from J, the gap between germline ends came to 14 bases. The CDR3 runs to 14 residues. This CDR3 reads CAWSVRPNRNEQYF. The CDR3 DNA follows: TGTGCCTGGAGTGTAAGGCCGAACAGAAACGAGCAGTACTTC.

The genes are TRBV14 and TRBJ2-3, with 7 bases that match TRBD2. The CDR3 is 14 amino acids. Germline V gives CDR1 SGHDN, CDR2 FVKESK. The V and J ends lost 4 bases and 6 bases, in that order; junction bases with no gene match: 7. CDR3 in DNA: TGTGCCAGCAGCCGAAGCGGGGCAAGGGATACGCAGTATTTT. Protein product: CASSRSGARDTQYF.

The genes are TRBV10-3 and TRBJ2-2, with 8 bases aligning to TRBD1. CDR3 length equals 15 residues. CDR1 is ENHRY and CDR2 is SYGVKD in the germline V gene. After removal of 6 bases from V and 0 bases from J, the junction contained 3 bases not matched to a gene. This chain's CDR3 is CAIRKDRANTGELFF. CDR3 nucleotides: TGTGCCATCAGGAAGGACAGGGCGAACACCGGGGAGCTGTTTTTT.

The CDR3, as DNA: TGTGCCAGTAGTCTGGACAGGGGAGGGGAGACCCAGTACTTC. Translation gives CASSLDRGGETQYF. The gene calls are TRBV19 and TRBJ2-5, with 9 nucleotides matching TRBD1. This CDR3 has 14 residues. Looked up from germline, CDR1 is LNHDA and CDR2 is SQIVND (reference sequence). V dropped 5 bases and J dropped 5; count of bases not matched to a gene: 6.

This rearrangement joins TRBV30 to TRBJ1-2; 7 positions match TRBD1. The CDR3 spans 13 residues. The germline CDR1 and CDR2 sequences are GTSNPN and SVGIG (reference sequence). With 7 bases clipped from V and 0 bases from J, the junction kept 5 bases outside the gene matches. This chain's CDR3 is CALTDRSNYGYTF. The CDR3 DNA sequence: TGTGCCTTGACGGACAGGTCTAACTATGGCTACACCTTC.

The chain joins TRBV6-1 to TRBJ2-7; TRBD2 aligns across 12 bases. The length of the CDR3 is 15 residues. From germline, CDR1 is MNHNS and CDR2 SASEGT. Trimming at V came to 4 bases and at J to 2 bases, leaving 3 bases not matched to a gene. CDR3 coding DNA: TGTGCCAGCAGTGCAACTAGCGGGGGGCCCTACGAGCAGTACTTC. Translated: CASSATSGGPYEQYF.

The chain recombines TRBV19 with TRBJ1-1, with D possibly matching TRBD1 (6 bases). From germline, CDR1 is LNHDA and CDR2 SQIVND (reference sequence). Trimming shortened V by 4 bases and J by 8 bases, and 17 bases separated the two germline ends. The CDR3 spans 14 residues. CDR3 protein: CASSTTGGAWEAFF. The CDR3, as DNA: TGTGCCAGTAGTACCACGGGGGGGGCCTGGGAAGCTTTCTTT.

A remark on this clone: A junction boundary mismatches the germline segment, possibly from a read error. The chain employs TRBV7-9 and TRBJ1-1; unclear D gene. CDR3 length equals 12 residues. The germline CDR1 and CDR2 sequences are SEHNR and FQNEAQ (reference sequence). Written as DNA, the CDR3 is TGTTCCAGCAGCTTGGCCGGAGGGGAAGCTTTCTTT. This codes for CSSSLAGGEAFF.

J is TRBJ2-7 and V is TRBV11-2, with 16 bases aligning to TRBD2. After removal of 2 bases from V and 4 bases from J, the junction contained 5 bases not matched to a gene. The CDR3 totals 17 residues. The V gene's germline CDR1 is SGHAT and CDR2 FQNNGV. As DNA, the CDR3 is TGTGCCAGCAGCTTACCGGGACTAGCGGGGGGGACATACGAGCAGTACTTC. It translates to CASSLPGLAGGTYEQYF.

The chain joins TRBV16 to TRBJ2-7; 7 bases match TRBD1. V was clipped by 3 bases and J by 1 base; unmatched bases: 3. This CDR3 has 14 amino acids. From germline, CDR1 is KGHSY and CDR2 FQNENV. CDR3 nucleotides: TGTGCCAGCAGCCATGGGACAGATTCCTACGAGCAGTACTTC. Translation gives CASSHGTDSYEQYF.

The chain joins TRBV2 to TRBJ2-3; 9 bases are shared with TRBD1. Per the germline V gene, CDR1 is SNHLY and CDR2 is FYNNEI. Germline trimming cut 2 bases from V and 4 bases from J; bases unmatched to any gene: 7. CDR3 length: 16 amino acids. CDR3 coding DNA: TGTGCCAGCAGTGAAAGGGGACAGGGAGGGCCAGATACGCAGTATTTT. Translating it yields CASSERGQGGPDTQYF.

In DNA, the CDR3 is TGTGCCAGCAGCGTAGGCGGCCAGGGAAACACCATATATTTT. Translated: CASSVGGQGNTIYF. The chain links TRBV9 to TRBJ1-3; D gene ambiguous. Per germline, CDR1 SGDLS and CDR2 YYNGEE. The CDR3 consists of 14 residues. V dropped 0 bases and J dropped 4 bases, with 8 bases sitting between them.

This clone turned up a few times. The V call is TRBV7-9, the J call TRBJ2-4; 7 nucleotides align to TRBD1. The CDR3 has 14 residues. V trimming: 3 bases; J trimming: 9 bases; junction bases outside the gene matches: 8. Germline V gives CDR1 SEHNR, CDR2 FQNEAQ (reference sequence). CDR3 nucleotide sequence: TGTGCCAGCAGCTTTACCGGGACAGAGGGCATTCAGTACTTC. It codes for CASSFTGTEGIQYF.

The chain carries TRBV29-1 and TRBJ1-1; 7 positions match TRBD1. The CDR3 contains 13 residues. V gave up 3 bases and J gave up 4 bases; unmatched junction bases: 5. Germline V gives CDR1 SQVTM, CDR2 ANQGSEA. This CDR3 is CSVERDRGTEAFF. The CDR3 DNA sequence: TGCAGCGTTGAGAGGGACAGAGGCACTGAAGCTTTCTTT.

The CDR3 sequence is CASSEALGAGGEKLFF. Written as DNA, the CDR3 is TGTGCCAGCAGTGAAGCGCTCGGGGCGGGGGGTGAAAAACTGTTTTTT. The rearrangement uses TRBV2 and TRBJ1-4, with D possibly TRBD1 on 5 matching bases. Trimming took off 0 bases at V and 7 bases at J, with 15 bases between the two ends. The CDR3 sequence is 16 residues long. Germline loops: CDR1 SNHLY, CDR2 FYNNEI.

This clone appeared a single time. V gene TRBV19 combines with J gene TRBJ1-4; no clear D. The germline gives CDR1 LNHDA, CDR2 SQIVND (reference sequence). The V and J ends lost 5 bases and 15 bases respectively, with 13 bases between them. There are 11 residues in the CDR3. As DNA, the CDR3 is TGTGCCAGTAGTCTTACCCGGGAGGTGTTTTTT. Translated: CASSLTREVFF.

This clone was detected a few times. The CDR3 sequence is CASGLTGATNEKLFF. Here the CDR3 DNA reads TGCGCCAGCGGACTAACAGGTGCAACTAATGAAAAACTGTTTTTT. This rearrangement joins TRBV5-1 to TRBJ1-4; tentative D call: TRBD1 (5 bases). This CDR3 spans 15 amino acids. The V and J ends lost 7 bases and 0 bases respectively, with 13 bases between them. Per the germline V gene, CDR1 is SGHRS and CDR2 is YFSETQ.

Only a few counts were recorded for this clone. J is TRBJ2-7 and V is TRBV14; possibly TRBD1 for D (6 bases). The CDR3 extends over 15 amino acids. The ends were cut back, 1 base at V and 0 bases at J, with 10 bases in the middle. Germline V gene sequence: CDR1 SGHDN, CDR2 FVKESK. CDR3 amino acids: CASSQVGADSYEQYF. CDR3 DNA sequence: TGTGCCAGCAGCCAAGTGGGGGCGGACTCCTACGAGCAGTACTTC.

The rearrangement links TRBV7-9 to TRBJ1-5; D is unresolved. Per the germline V gene, CDR1 is SEHNR and CDR2 is FQNEAQ (reference sequence). The CDR3 has 15 residues. The V and J ends lost 0 bases and 4 bases respectively, with 10 bases between them. CDR3 region: CASSLAGSGNQPQHF. DNA for the CDR3: TGTGCCAGCAGCTTAGCGGGGTCGGGGAATCAGCCCCAGCATTTT.

The rearrangement links TRBV5-6 to TRBJ2-7; 8 nucleotides agree with TRBD1. This CDR3 comprises 14 residues. V shed 6 bases and J 5 bases; nucleotides not matched to a gene: 10. Per germline, CDR1 SGHDT and CDR2 YYEEEE. CDR3 DNA sequence: TGTGCCAGCACCTTCCGACCGACAGGGGACGAGCAGTACTTC. It yields the protein CASTFRPTGDEQYF.